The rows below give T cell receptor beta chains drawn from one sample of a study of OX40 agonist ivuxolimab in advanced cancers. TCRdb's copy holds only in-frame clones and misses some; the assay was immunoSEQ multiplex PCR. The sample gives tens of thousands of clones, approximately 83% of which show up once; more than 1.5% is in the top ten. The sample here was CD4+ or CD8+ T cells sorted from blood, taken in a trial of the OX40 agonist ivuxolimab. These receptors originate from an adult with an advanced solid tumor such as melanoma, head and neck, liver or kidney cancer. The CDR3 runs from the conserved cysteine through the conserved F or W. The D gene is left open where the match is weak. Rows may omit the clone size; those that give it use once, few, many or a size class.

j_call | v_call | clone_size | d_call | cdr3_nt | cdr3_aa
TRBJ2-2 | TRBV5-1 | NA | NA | TGCGCCAGCACCATTCCGAACACCGGGGAGCTGTTTTTT | CASTIPNTGELFF
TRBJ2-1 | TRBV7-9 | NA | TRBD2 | TGTGCCAGCAGCTTATCTATAGCGGGGAGGATGAATGAGCAGTTCTTC | CASSLSIAGRMNEQFF
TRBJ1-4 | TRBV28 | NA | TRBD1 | TGTGCCAGCAGGCAGGGGGCGTTTGGTGAAAAACTGTTTTTT | CASRQGAFGEKLFF
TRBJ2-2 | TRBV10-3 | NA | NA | TGTGCCATCAGTGGGGGGGACAGTAACACCGGGGAGCTGTTTTTT | CAISGGDSNTGELFF
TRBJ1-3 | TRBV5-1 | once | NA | TGCGCCAGCAGCCGGGATGGGGGCTCTGGAAACACCATATATTTT | CASSRDGGSGNTIYF
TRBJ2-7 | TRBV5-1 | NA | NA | TGCGCCAGCAGCTTGAGTCCCCCTAGTAACGAGCAGTACTTC | CASSLSPPSNEQYF
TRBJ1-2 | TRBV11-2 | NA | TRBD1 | TGTGCCAGCAGCTTAGGGCTACAGGGGGCAGGCTACACCTTC | CASSLGLQGAGYTF
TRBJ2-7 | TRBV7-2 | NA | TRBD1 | TGTGCCAGCAGCTTAGGGTCCGGAGTCAGGGGGCGCTTCAACGAGCAGTACTTC | CASSLGSGVRGRFNEQYF
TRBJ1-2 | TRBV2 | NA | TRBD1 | TGTGCCAGCAGTGCGGAGCAGGGGGCTGGTCTAGGGGGCTACACCTTC | CASSAEQGAGLGGYTF
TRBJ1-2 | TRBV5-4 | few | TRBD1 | TGTGCCAGCAGCCCGACAGGGAGGGCCTATGGCTACACCTTC | CASSPTGRAYGYTF
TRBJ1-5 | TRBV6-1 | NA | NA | TGTGCCAGCAGCCGGGACCCAATCAATCAGCCCCAGCATTTT | CASSRDPINQPQHF
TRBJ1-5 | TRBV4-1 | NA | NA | TGCGCCAGCAGCCGTAGCCACCAGGGGAGTCAGCCCCAGCATTTT | CASSRSHQGSQPQHF
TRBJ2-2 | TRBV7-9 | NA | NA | TGTGCCAGCAGCGCAAACAGGGAGCGCGGGGAGCTGTTTTTT | CASSANRERGELFF
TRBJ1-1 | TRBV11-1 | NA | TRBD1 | TGTGCCAGCAGCTCCCAGGGACAGGGGATGAACACTGAAGCTTTCTTT | CASSSQGQGMNTEAFF
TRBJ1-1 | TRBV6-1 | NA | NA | TGTGCCAGCCTCAGGCAAGGGTTCACTGAAGCTTTCTTT | CASLRQGFTEAFF
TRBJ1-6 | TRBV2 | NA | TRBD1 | TGTGCCAGCACCCGGGACAGGGGATCACCCCTCCACTTT | CASTRDRGSPLHF
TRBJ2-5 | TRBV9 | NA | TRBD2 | TGTGCCAGCAGCCTACAAGCGGGGGGGCAAGAGACCCAGTACTTC | CASSLQAGGQETQYF
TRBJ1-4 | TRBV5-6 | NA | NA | TGTGCCAGCAGCGTGGGACTGAAGAATGAAAAACTGTTTTTT | CASSVGLKNEKLFF
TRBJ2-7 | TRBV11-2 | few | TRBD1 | TGTGCCAGCAGCTTAGATCCACAGGGGGCCGTCTACGAGCAGTACTTC | CASSLDPQGAVYEQYF
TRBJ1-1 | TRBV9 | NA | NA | TGTGCCAGCAGCGTGGGACAATCGAACACTGAAGCTTTCTTT | CASSVGQSNTEAFF